Each of the 28 T cell receptor beta chains below was sequenced from the same sample in a study of neoadjuvant anti-PD-1 for oral cavity cancer. Sequenced by immunoSEQ multiplex PCR; TCRdb stores in-frame clones only, minus some. The sample lists under 8,000 clones, over 70% seen once, with over 2.5% in the top ten. Sequences were derived from PBMCs, sampled before nivolumab (anti-PD-1) treatment. The receptor source for this set is a person aged 40 to 85 with oral cavity squamous cell carcinoma.

There are a few counts of this clone. The chain couples TRBV15 to TRBJ1-1; D is unresolved. The CDR3 extends over 12 amino acids. Germline V CDR1 and CDR2: LNHNV, YYDKDF (reference sequence). Between the trimmed V and J ends, which lost 4 bases and 11 bases, there was a span of 14 bases. The CDR3 loop is CATSTREHGAFF. The CDR3 DNA reads as TGTGCCACCAGCACCCGGGAGCATGGCGCTTTCTTT.

The V and J genes are TRBV6-5 and TRBJ1-1; the D is unclear. V lost 5 bases to trimming and J lost 0 bases, with 7 bases between them. The V gene's germline CDR1 is MNHEY and CDR2 SVGAGI. This CDR3 has 13 amino acids. Here the CDR3 reads CASSPFLNTEAFF. The DNA of the CDR3 is TGTGCCAGCAGTCCTTTCCTGAACACTGAAGCTTTCTTT.

V usage is TRBV5-1 and J usage is TRBJ2-3; 13 bases fit TRBD2. V gave up 3 bases and J gave up 7 bases; unmatched junction bases: 5. The CDR3 loop spans 15 amino acids. Germline V gene lookup returns CDR1 SGHRS and CDR2 YFSETQ. CDR3 region: CASSSGLAGENTQYF. The CDR3, as DNA: TGCGCCAGCAGCTCCGGACTAGCGGGGGAAAATACGCAGTATTTT.

The rearrangement links TRBV5-8 to TRBJ1-6, with 10 bases identical to TRBD1. The CDR3 runs to 16 residues. V shed 3 bases and J 7 bases; nucleotides not matched to a gene: 7. Looked up from germline, CDR1 is SGHTS and CDR2 is YDEGEE. In DNA form, the CDR3 reads TGTGCCAGCAGCTCGGGGACAGGGGTGTGGAATTCACCCCTCCACTTT. It yields the protein CASSSGTGVWNSPLHF. Drawing the rest from reference TRBV5-8 and TRBJ1-6, the complete variable domain is EAGVTQSPTHLIKTRGQQATLRCSPISGHTSVYWYQQALGLGLQFLLWYDEGEERNRGNFPPRFSGRQFPNYSSELNVNALELEDSALYLCASSSGTGVWNSPLHFGNGTRLTVT.

V and J are TRBV7-2 and TRBJ2-5, with D perhaps TRBD1 or TRBD2 (6 bases each). The V end lost 0 bases, the J end lost 2 bases, and 10 bases lay between the germline ends. The CDR3 totals 15 residues. Germline lookup yields CDR1 SGHTA and CDR2 FQGNSA. The CDR3: CASSLAPGAQETQYF. The CDR3, as DNA: TGTGCCAGCAGCTTAGCCCCGGGGGCTCAAGAGACCCAGTACTTC.

This chain joins TRBV5-4 and TRBJ1-4; no firm D call. V gave up 0 bases and J gave up 5 bases, with 8 bases separating them. CDR1 is SGHNT, CDR2 YYREEE, per germline (reference sequence). The CDR3 totals 14 residues. Written as DNA, the CDR3 is TGTGCCAGCAGCTTGGATATGGAGAATGAAAAACTGTTTTTT. Amino acids: CASSLDMENEKLFF.

This chain joins TRBV7-8 and TRBJ1-1; no reliable D call. CDR3 size: 14 residues. Germline V CDR1 and CDR2: SGHVS, FQNEAQ. Trimming stripped 1 base from V and 2 bases from J, with 8 bases between. The DNA for the CDR3 is TGTGCCAGCAGCTTAGGGGCACCCAACACTGAAGCTTTCTTT. Translating it yields CASSLGAPNTEAFF. Combining the CDR3 with reference TRBV7-8 and TRBJ1-1 gives the whole variable domain GAGVSQSPRYKVAKRGQDVALRCDPISGHVSLFWYQQALGQGPEFLTYFQNEAQLDKSGLPSDRFFAERPEGSVSTLKIQRTQQEDSAVYLCASSLGAPNTEAFFGQGTRLTVV.

This rearrangement joins TRBV2 to TRBJ1-6; 10 bases align to TRBD1. Germline V gene lookup returns CDR1 SNHLY and CDR2 FYNNEI. V lost 5 bases and J lost 8; bases outside the gene matches: 3. There are 14 residues in the CDR3. CDR3 region: CASSWTGGDSPLHF. The CDR3 DNA sequence: TGTGCCAGCAGTTGGACAGGGGGAGATTCACCCCTCCACTTT.

This chain links TRBV5-4 with TRBJ2-1, with D uncertain. V was cut by 2 bases and J by 8 bases, with 5 bases left in between. The V gene's germline CDR1 is SGHNT and CDR2 YYREEE (reference sequence). The CDR3 has 11 amino acids. This CDR3 is CASSFVDEQFF. CDR3 nucleotides: TGTGCCAGCAGCTTCGTGGATGAGCAGTTCTTC.

V and J are TRBV7-2 and TRBJ2-4, with D hard to call. Germline V lookup: CDR1 SGHTA, CDR2 FQGNSA. There are 13 residues in the CDR3. V lost 1 base and J lost 3, with 4 bases in between. The CDR3 region has the DNA TGTGCCAGCAGCTTAGTTGGCAAAAACATTCAGTACTTC. Encoded protein: CASSLVGKNIQYF.

The chain employs TRBV7-2 and TRBJ2-7; 7 positions match TRBD2. The J segment lost 4 bases and the V segment lost 5 bases, leaving 8 bases of the junction unmatched. Per germline, CDR1 SGHTA and CDR2 FQGNSA. The CDR3 has 14 amino acids. CDR3 nucleotide sequence: TGTGCCAGCAGCCCTCGGAGGGGAGGGTACGAGCAGTACTTC. It yields the protein CASSPRRGGYEQYF. Full variable domain (missing parts from reference TRBV7-2 and TRBJ2-7): GAGVSQSPSNKVTEKGKDVELRCDPISGHTALYWYRQSLGQGLEFLIYFQGNSAPDKSGLPSDRFSAERTGGSVSTLTIQRTQQEDSAVYLCASSPRRGGYEQYFGPGTRLTVT.

The chain is built from TRBV5-8 and TRBJ1-5, with TRBD1 matching over 9 bases. The CDR3 is made up of 16 amino acids. Per the germline V gene, CDR1 is SGHTS and CDR2 is YDEGEE. With V trimmed by 2 bases and J by 3 bases, 6 bases remained unmatched. DNA for the CDR3: TGTGCCAGCAGCTTTATACAGGGGGCGCACAATCAGCCCCAGCATTTT. The encoded protein is CASSFIQGAHNQPQHF.

This clone was seen only a few times. The chain joins TRBV7-9 to TRBJ1-2; D possibly corresponds to TRBD1 (5 bases). The V end was cut by 1 base, the J end by 4 bases, with 13 bases between. Germline CDR1 is SEHNR and CDR2 is FQNEAQ (reference sequence). This CDR3 has 15 amino acids. The CDR3 DNA reads TGTGCCAGCAGCTTAGAATTGTCAGGGACCTATGGCTACACCTTC. This translates into CASSLELSGTYGYTF.

V and J are TRBV7-9 and TRBJ1-5; D is unclear. Germline V gives CDR1 SEHNR, CDR2 FQNEAQ (reference sequence). Trimming removed 4 bases at V and 5 bases at J, with 9 bases between. This CDR3 comprises 13 residues. The CDR3: CASSSIGDQPQHF. CDR3 coding DNA: TGTGCCAGCAGCTCTATCGGAGATCAGCCCCAGCATTTT.

The chain combines TRBV11-3 with TRBJ2-7; D remains unclear. Germline CDR1 is SGHNT and CDR2 is YENEEA. The CDR3 covers 14 residues. V lost 3 bases, J lost 0 bases, and 9 bases lay in between. CDR3 coding DNA: TGTGCCAGCAGCTTGAGCAGCTCCTCCTACGAGCAGTACTTC. Translating gives CASSLSSSSYEQYF.

This sequence joins TRBV11-2 and TRBJ2-3; no clear D gene. The CDR3 is made up of 15 amino acids. Per the germline V gene, CDR1 is SGHAT and CDR2 is FQNNGV. Deletions cut 3 bases from V and 0 bases from J, with 10 bases between. The CDR3 spells CASSFDPHSTDTQYF. The DNA for the CDR3 is TGTGCCAGCAGCTTCGACCCGCACAGCACAGATACGCAGTATTTT.

The chain combines TRBV6-1 with TRBJ1-5; no reliable D call. This CDR3 is 14 amino acids long. Trimming took 2 bases from V and 3 from J, leaving 8 bases between them. Germline V gene lookup returns CDR1 MNHNS and CDR2 SASEGT. The CDR3 DNA reads TGTGCCAGCAGTGAAATCCGGAACAATCAGCCCCAGCATTTT. It yields the protein CASSEIRNNQPQHF.

The chain has TRBV4-3 and TRBJ2-1; D is perhaps TRBD2 (6 bases). V was shortened by 0 bases and J by 2 bases, with 14 bases between the two germline ends. Germline V CDR1 and CDR2: LGHNA, YSLEER. CDR3 length: 17 residues. The CDR3 is CASSQDLSGQPYNEQFF. Written as DNA, the CDR3 is TGCGCCAGCAGCCAAGATCTAAGCGGGCAGCCCTACAATGAGCAGTTCTTC.

The V call is TRBV2, the J call TRBJ2-1; no firm D call. Germline CDR1 reads SNHLY; CDR2 reads FYNNEI. This CDR3 contains 11 residues. V was cut by 10 bases and J by 4 bases, with 8 bases left in between. The CDR3 loop is CAIDEYNEQFF. The CDR3, as DNA: TGTGCCATAGACGAGTACAATGAGCAGTTCTTC.

J is TRBJ1-2 and V is TRBV4-1; 7 nucleotides line up with TRBD1. The CDR3 sequence is 16 residues long. CDR1 MGHRA and CDR2 YSYEKL come from the germline V gene. Unmatched junction bases numbered 18, after V lost 6 bases and J lost 8 bases. The CDR3 is CASREGQTSPWIGYTF. The CDR3 coding sequence is TGCGCCAGCAGAGAGGGACAGACGTCACCCTGGATAGGCTACACCTTC.

This clone has just one count. The V call is TRBV4-3, the J call TRBJ2-7, with TRBD2 matching 12 bases. CDR1 and CDR2 (germline): LGHNA, YSLEER. V lost 5 bases, J lost 4 bases, and 6 bases stayed unmatched. CDR3 length equals 15 residues. CDR3: CASSARLAGEYEQYF. For the CDR3, the DNA is TGCGCCAGCAGCGCCCGACTAGCGGGGGAGTACGAGCAGTACTTC.

A single count supports this clone. The V call is TRBV7-9, the J call TRBJ2-5; 7 nucleotides match TRBD2. Germline CDR1 and CDR2: SEHNR and FQNEAQ (reference sequence). The CDR3 loop spans 15 amino acids. Unmatched junction bases numbered 6, after V lost 3 bases and J lost 2 bases. This chain's CDR3 is CASSFRLALQETQYF. CDR3 nucleotides: TGTGCCAGCAGCTTCCGACTAGCCCTACAAGAGACCCAGTACTTC.

The chain carries TRBV27 and TRBJ2-7; D gene uncertain. Germline CDR1 and CDR2: MNHEY and SMNVEV (reference sequence). Trimming removed 2 bases from V and 3 bases from J, with 8 bases in between. The CDR3 has 13 amino acids. CDR3 bases: TGTGCCAGCAGTTTAACCGGCCACTACGAGCAGTACTTC. Encoded protein: CASSLTGHYEQYF.

This sequence joins TRBV5-4 and TRBJ2-2; 8 positions match TRBD2. CDR3 length: 15 amino acids. V was clipped by 0 bases and J by 6 bases; unmatched bases: 4. CDR1 is SGHNT, CDR2 YYREEE, per germline (reference sequence). As DNA, the CDR3 is TGTGCCAGCAGCTTGGTTCTAGCGGGTGCCGGGGAGCTGTTTTTT. Translated, it gives CASSLVLAGAGELFF. Full variable domain (outside the CDR3, taken from reference TRBV5-4 and TRBJ2-2): ETGVTQSPTHLIKTRGQQVTLRCSSQSGHNTVSWYQQALGQGPQFIFQYYREEENGRGNFPPRFSGLQFPNYSSELNVNALELDDSALYLCASSLVLAGAGELFFGEGSRLTVL.

This clone was observed a single time. The genes are TRBV9 and TRBJ1-5; unclear D gene. This CDR3 region has 13 residues. Germline CDR1 reads SGDLS; CDR2 reads YYNGEE. The V end was cut by 3 bases, the J end by 3 bases, with 7 bases between. CDR3 sequence reads: CASSGGPNQPQHF. The DNA of the CDR3 is TGTGCCAGCAGCGGCGGACCCAATCAGCCCCAGCATTTT. The variable domain in full, with the rest retrieved from reference TRBV9 and TRBJ1-5, is DSGVTQTPKHLITATGQRVTLRCSPRSGDLSVYWYQQSLDQGLQFLIQYYNGEERAKGNILERFSAQQFPDLHSELNLSSLELGDSALYFCASSGGPNQPQHFGDGTRLSIL.

The chain is built from TRBV5-1 and TRBJ2-5, with TRBD2 matching over 13 bases. J lost 4 bases, V lost 0 bases, and 6 bases had no gene match. The germline CDR1 and CDR2 sequences are SGHRS and YFSETQ. This CDR3 is 17 amino acids long. The CDR3 here is CASSLGLAGGIAETQYF. The CDR3 bases are TGCGCCAGCAGCTTGGGACTAGCGGGGGGAATCGCAGAGACCCAGTACTTC. The variable domain in full, with the rest retrieved from reference TRBV5-1 and TRBJ2-5, is KAGVTQTPRYLIKTRGQQVTLSCSPISGHRSVSWYQQTPGQGLQFLFEYFSETQRNKGNFPGRFSGRQFSNSRSEMNVSTLELGDSALYLCASSLGLAGGIAETQYFGPGTRLLVL.

The V and J genes are TRBV5-5 and TRBJ1-4, with 10 bases fitting TRBD1. This CDR3 is built from 16 residues. The V and J ends lost 6 bases and 6 bases, in that order; junction bases with no gene match: 11. Looked up from germline, CDR1 is SGHKS and CDR2 is YYEKEE (reference sequence). The CDR3 bases are TGTGCCAGCACCATTTTTTCCGGGACAGGGGATGAAAAACTGTTTTTT. It is translated as CASTIFSGTGDEKLFF.

The chain recombines TRBV5-1 with TRBJ1-4; weak D call: TRBD1 (5 bases). Germline values: CDR1 SGHRS, CDR2 YFSETQ. The V end lost 0 bases, the J end lost 8 bases, and 14 bases lay between the germline ends. This CDR3 has 15 residues. CDR3 DNA: TGCGCCAGCAGCTTGGCCGGGGCAAACACAGAAAAACTGTTTTTT. Translation: CASSLAGANTEKLFF.